This passage covers 2 T cell receptor beta chains from one sample sequenced in a study of identical twins. Using its own MiXCR run on the 5' RACE reads, TCRdb lists one record per CDR3 protein. This table holds 470,000 or so distinct CDR3 sequences, approximately 24% found once. These data were also filed under a second study, of T cells expressing NK-cell markers.

The sequenced sample consisted of CD4+ T cells sorted from blood. The receptor source for this set is a woman aged 18-35 years in good health.

This clonotype was observed a handful of times. The V and J genes are TRBV4-3 and TRBJ2-3, with D perhaps TRBD2 (7 bases). Trimming took off 0 bases at V and 10 bases at J, with 17 bases between the two ends. Germline V gene sequence: CDR1 LGHNA, CDR2 YSLEER. The CDR3 spans 15 residues. CDR3 protein: CASSQEYREGLAQYF. Written as DNA, the CDR3 is TGCGCCAGCAGCCAAGAGTACAGGGAGGGCCTGGCGCAGTATTTT.

This sequence joins TRBV5-1 and TRBJ2-2; TRBD2 agrees at 10 bases. The junction had 5 bases not matched to a gene; V was cut back by 2 bases and J by 4 bases. The CDR3 extends over 16 amino acids. The germline CDR1 and CDR2 sequences are SGHRS and YFSETQ. The CDR3 DNA reads TGCGCCAGCAGCTTATCTAGCGGGAGCCCCACCGGGGAGCTGTTTTTT. The encoded protein is CASSLSSGSPTGELFF.